One and the same sample provided the 21 T cell receptor beta chains below, sequenced in a study of cytomegalovirus exposure and HLA in healthy donors. Vbeta (60) and Jbeta (13) primers were used in the PCR. The repertoire was sequenced with immunoSEQ multiplex PCR; TCRdb's copy has only in-frame clones and lacks some. Counted here are approximately 300,000 clones, roughly 81% occurring once; the ten biggest clones make up approximately 2%. The sample was PBMCs. The origin of the receptors is a woman between 40 and 50 years old in good health and CMV-seropositive.

The chain combines TRBV27 with TRBJ2-3, with D unresolved. CDR1 is MNHEY and CDR2 is SMNVEV in the germline V gene (reference sequence). This CDR3 has 15 residues. V was cut by 4 bases and J by 2 bases, with 13 bases left in between. The CDR3 reads CASSSQVTNTDTQYF. The CDR3 coding sequence is TGTGCCAGCAGTTCCCAGGTTACAAACACAGATACGCAGTATTTT.

This chain links TRBV2 with TRBJ1-2; tentative D call: TRBD1 (6 bases). CDR1 is SNHLY, CDR2 FYNNEI, per germline. The CDR3 runs to 14 residues. V lost 7 bases and J 2 bases, leaving 14 bases between the germline ends. CDR3 residues: CASIMDSLNYGYTF. The DNA of the CDR3 is TGTGCCAGCATTATGGACAGCCTAAACTATGGCTACACCTTC.

This chain joins TRBV20-1 and TRBJ1-2; D unclear. The CDR3 has 11 residues. Germline V gene sequence: CDR1 DFQATT, CDR2 SNEGSKA (reference sequence). V lost 8 bases to trimming and J lost 2 bases, with 9 bases between them. CDR3 sequence (DNA): TGCAGTCCCGGGATAAACTATGGCTACACCTTC. Amino acid sequence: CSPGINYGYTF.

The gene calls are TRBV5-8 and TRBJ2-4; D perhaps matches TRBD1 (5 bases). There are 15 residues in the CDR3. Germline V gene sequence: CDR1 SGHTS, CDR2 YDEGEE. Trimming shortened V by 2 bases and J by 0 bases, and 9 bases separated the two germline ends. Here the CDR3 reads CASSLRTLAKNIQYF. The CDR3 bases are TGTGCCAGCAGCTTACGGACATTAGCCAAAAACATTCAGTACTTC.

CDR3 amino acids: CASSLWSGRANTGELFF. CDR3 sequence (DNA): TGTGCCAGCAGCTTATGGAGCGGGAGGGCGAACACCGGGGAGCTGTTTTTT. The chain carries TRBV7-2 and TRBJ2-2, with 10 bases aligning to TRBD2. The CDR3 contains 17 residues. CDR1 and CDR2 (germline): SGHTA, FQGNSA. V dropped 2 bases and J dropped 0; count of bases not matched to a gene: 3.

In its sample, this clone was seen a few times. The chain joins TRBV28 to TRBJ2-5; D is unclear. CDR3 length equals 17 residues. The ends were cut back, 5 bases at V and 4 bases at J, with 23 bases in the middle. From germline, CDR1 is MDHEN and CDR2 SYDVKM. In DNA form, the CDR3 reads TGTGCCAGCAGTCCCCATCTAAGTGGAGTAGCTCGAGAGACCCAGTACTTC. Translation gives CASSPHLSGVARETQYF.

The chain couples TRBV7-9 to TRBJ2-7, with D possibly TRBD2 on 5 matching bases. CDR3 size: 12 residues. The ends were cut back, 4 bases at V and 3 bases at J, with 7 bases in the middle. Looked up from germline, CDR1 is SEHNR and CDR2 is FQNEAQ (reference sequence). CDR3 region: CASSSEGYEQYF. CDR3 bases: TGTGCCAGCAGCTCTGAGGGCTACGAGCAGTACTTC. The full variable domain, completed using reference TRBV7-9 and TRBJ2-7, is DTGVSQNPRHKITKRGQNVTFRCDPISEHNRLYWYRQTLGQGPEFLTYFQNEAQLEKSRLLSDRFSAERPKGSFSTLEIQRTEQGDSAMYLCASSSEGYEQYFGPGTRLTVT.

Details on this clone: Sequence at one end of the junction differs from germline and may be a read error. The rearrangement joins TRBV4-2 to TRBJ2-6; D may be TRBD1 (5 bases). From germline, CDR1 is LGHNA and CDR2 YNFKEQ. The CDR3 spans 15 residues. The CDR3 DNA reads TGTGCCAGCAGCCGCCAGCATTCTGGGGCCAACGGCCTGACTTTC. Translated, it gives CASSRQHSGANGLTF.

V and J are TRBV9 and TRBJ2-1; TRBD1 agrees at 7 bases. Germline V gene lookup returns CDR1 SGDLS and CDR2 YYNGEE. There are 13 residues in the CDR3. Trimming removed 3 bases from V and 4 bases from J; junction bases left unmatched: 1. The CDR3 DNA reads as TGTGCCAGCAGCGGGACAGGATACAATGAGCAGTTCTTC. It translates to CASSGTGYNEQFF.

This clone was counted only a few times. V usage is TRBV7-2 and J usage is TRBJ2-3, with TRBD2 matching over 12 bases. This CDR3 is built from 15 residues. Germline V lookup: CDR1 SGHTA, CDR2 FQGNSA. V was pared by 3 bases and J by 5 bases, with 3 bases of the junction left unmatched. CDR3 in DNA: TGTGCCAGCAGCTTGACGACTAGCGGGAGAGATACGCAGTATTTT. Residues: CASSLTTSGRDTQYF. The entire variable domain, with the rest obtained from reference TRBV7-2 and TRBJ2-3, is as follows: GAGVSQSPSNKVTEKGKDVELRCDPISGHTALYWYRQSLGQGLEFLIYFQGNSAPDKSGLPSDRFSAERTGGSVSTLTIQRTQQEDSAVYLCASSLTTSGRDTQYFGPGTRLTVL.

The rearrangement joins TRBV7-2 to TRBJ2-1; 10 bases map to TRBD2. The CDR3 is made up of 15 amino acids. In germline, CDR1 is SGHTA, CDR2 FQGNSA. V trimming: 5 bases; J trimming: 1 base; junction bases outside the gene matches: 2. The CDR3 sequence is CASSQGLASYNEQFF. DNA for the CDR3: TGTGCCAGCAGCCAGGGACTAGCGTCCTACAATGAGCAGTTCTTC. Using reference TRBV7-2 and TRBJ2-1 for the parts outside the CDR3, the full variable domain is GAGVSQSPSNKVTEKGKDVELRCDPISGHTALYWYRQSLGQGLEFLIYFQGNSAPDKSGLPSDRFSAERTGGSVSTLTIQRTQQEDSAVYLCASSQGLASYNEQFFGPGTRLTVL.

V is TRBV6-5 and J is TRBJ2-3; 7 nucleotides align to TRBD2. The J segment lost 8 bases and the V segment lost 8 bases, leaving 7 bases of the junction unmatched. Per germline, CDR1 MNHEY and CDR2 SVGAGI. The length of the CDR3 is 12 residues. The CDR3 reads CASLNSGGTQYF. The CDR3 nucleotides read TGTGCCAGCCTAAACTCGGGGGGTACGCAGTATTTT.

CDR3 DNA sequence: TGTGCCTGGAGTCAGGACACTTTCAATTCTCCAATCAATCTCCAGCATTTT. Translation: CAWSQDTFNSPINLQHF. The chain employs TRBV30 and TRBJ1-5; TRBD1 is a possible D gene (5 bases). The length of the CDR3 is 17 residues. The germline gives CDR1 GTSNPN, CDR2 SVGIG (reference sequence). Trimming shortened V by 2 bases and J by 12 bases, and 29 bases separated the two germline ends.

For this clone: At one of its ends the junction is not consistent with the germline gene, which may arise from a read error. The J gene is TRBJ1-1, the V gene TRBV19, with 7 bases aligning to TRBD1. Germline lookup yields CDR1 LNHDA and CDR2 SQIVND (reference sequence). The CDR3 consists of 16 residues. The CDR3 region has the DNA TGTGCCAGTAGTGCCCGCCTGACAGGGACGAACTCTGAAGCTTTCTTT. Translation gives CASSARLTGTNSEAFF.

This chain uses TRBV6-4 with TRBJ2-2; TRBD2 agrees at 10 bases. The germline gives CDR1 MRHNA, CDR2 SNTAGT. V dropped 6 bases and J dropped 4; count of bases not matched to a gene: 14. The CDR3 extends over 18 amino acids. CDR3 DNA sequence: TGTGCCAGCAGCAAATTCAGGGCTAGCGGGAGTTCCACCGGGGAGCTGTTTTTT. Translation gives CASSKFRASGSSTGELFF.

This clone was seen only once. This chain uses TRBV9 with TRBJ2-7, with 8 positions matching TRBD1. The CDR3 totals 16 residues. V trimming: 4 bases; J trimming: 6 bases; junction bases outside the gene matches: 15. The germline CDR1 and CDR2 sequences are SGDLS and YYNGEE. The CDR3 DNA follows: TGTGCCAGCAGCCCCTTCGGACAGGGAGAAACGGGCGAGCAGTACTTC. The encoded protein is CASSPFGQGETGEQYF.

In its sample, this clone was seen once. The chain employs TRBV27 and TRBJ2-1; the match to TRBD2 covers 7 bases. After removal of 5 bases from V and 9 bases from J, the junction contained 13 bases not matched to a gene. In germline, CDR1 is MNHEY, CDR2 SMNVEV (reference sequence). The CDR3 length is 15 residues. CDR3 loop: CASSPLRGRSVEQFF. The DNA for the CDR3 is TGTGCCAGCAGTCCCCTCCGCGGGAGATCGGTTGAGCAGTTCTTC.

This sequence joins TRBV5-1 and TRBJ2-1; 11 bases are shared with TRBD2. After removal of 3 bases from V and 9 bases from J, the junction contained 8 bases not matched to a gene. The CDR3 sequence is 15 residues long. CDR1 and CDR2 from the germline V gene are SGHRS and YFSETQ. CDR3 nucleotides: TGCGCCAGCAGCTCCGGGACTAGCGGAGTAGGTGAGCAGTTCTTC. It encodes CASSSGTSGVGEQFF.

The chain has TRBV19 and TRBJ2-2; D is ambiguous. Trimming shortened V by 6 bases and J by 2 bases, and 10 bases separated the two germline ends. There are 14 residues in the CDR3. Germline-derived CDR1 and CDR2 are LNHDA and SQIVND (reference sequence). The CDR3 sequence is CASRVSVNTGELFF. The CDR3 DNA is TGTGCCAGTAGGGTCAGTGTAAACACCGGGGAGCTGTTTTTT.

The V call is TRBV4-1, the J call TRBJ1-1; no definite D call. With 1 base removed from V and 1 base from J, the gap between germline ends came to 7 bases. The CDR3 totals 14 residues. Germline V lookup: CDR1 MGHRA, CDR2 YSYEKL. As DNA, the CDR3 is TGCGCCAGCAGCCAAGCACTAGGGAACACTGAAGCTTTCTTT. This sequence encodes CASSQALGNTEAFF.

This sequence joins TRBV5-1 and TRBJ2-3; TRBD2 might be the D (5 bases). The CDR3 is 15 residues long. Germline CDR1 is SGHRS and CDR2 is YFSETQ. The ends were cut back, 4 bases at V and 2 bases at J, with 14 bases in the middle. This CDR3 reads CASSRIGGSTDTQYF. CDR3 bases: TGCGCCAGCAGCCGAATCGGCGGGTCCACAGATACGCAGTATTTT.